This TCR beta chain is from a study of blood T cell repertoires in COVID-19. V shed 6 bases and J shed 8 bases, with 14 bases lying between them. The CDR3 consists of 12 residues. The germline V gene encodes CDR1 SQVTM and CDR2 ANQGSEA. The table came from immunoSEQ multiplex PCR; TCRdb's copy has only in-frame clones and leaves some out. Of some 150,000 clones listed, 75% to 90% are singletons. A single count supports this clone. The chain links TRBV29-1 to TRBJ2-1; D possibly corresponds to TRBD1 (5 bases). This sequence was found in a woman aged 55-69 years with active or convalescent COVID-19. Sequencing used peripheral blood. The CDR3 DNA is TGCAGCGTCCAGGGCCAACTCTATGAGCAGTTCTTC. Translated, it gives CSVQGQLYEQFF.